The clone carrying this T cell receptor beta chain was seen a handful of times. What it binds is unknown. This entry belongs to a study of CD8 T cells in ankylosing spondylitis. In making TCR beta libraries, quantitative 5'-RACE with molecular barcodes was used. A single record per CDR3 protein comes from TCRdb applying MiXCR to the 5' RACE reads. The table records roughly 230,000 distinct CDR3 sequences, approximately 20% of them present only once. Study-wide points: The authors reported significant enrichment of disease-linked clones in matched ankylosing spondylitis synovial fluid. A TCR beta motif of eight highly homologous variants appeared characteristic of ankylosing spondylitis blood.

Germline CDR1 reads SGHTA; CDR2 reads FQGNSA. The V end was cut by 4 bases, the J end by 1 base, with 9 bases between. The CDR3 sequence is 14 residues long. Sequencing was carried out using blood, either unsorted or a sorted T cell fraction (not recorded which). The sequence was obtained from a male donor with ankylosing spondylitis or in good health (not recorded which). The chain joins TRBV7-2 to TRBJ2-3; D ambiguous. In DNA, the CDR3 is TGTGCCAGCAGCTACACATGGGGCACAGATACGCAGTATTTT. Translated: CASSYTWGTDTQYF.